These 7 T cell receptor beta chains share one sample of origin, sequenced in a study of a mutant IDH1 vaccine in newly diagnosed glioma. Which antigens these TCRs recognize remains unknown. Assay: immunoSEQ multiplex PCR; the TCRdb copy retains only in-frame clones and omits some. In the table there are fewer than 45,000 clones, 75% to 90% of which are singletons. The time point: week 35, safety follow-up. Doses comprised 300 ug of mutant IDH1 20-mer peptide each, plus topical imiquimod. The starting material was PBMCs, obtained from a glioma patient whose treatment included an IDH1 peptide vaccine. These receptors all come from a man in his forties with glioma.

V and J are TRBV9 and TRBJ2-3, with 7 bases matching TRBD2. With 1 base clipped from V and 2 bases from J, the junction kept 7 bases outside the gene matches. The germline gives CDR1 SGDLS, CDR2 YYNGEE. There are 16 residues in the CDR3. The CDR3 region has the DNA TGTGCCAGCAGCGTAATATGGGGGGGAACCACAGATACGCAGTATTTT. Its protein is CASSVIWGGTTDTQYF.

This chain links TRBV2 with TRBJ1-2; D not certain. The CDR3 is 14 residues long. The germline gives CDR1 SNHLY, CDR2 FYNNEI. Trimming took 4 bases from V and 4 from J, leaving 13 bases between them. Written as DNA, the CDR3 is TGTGCCAGCAGTGCCCTCGACCCGCTCTATGGCTACACCTTC. This encodes CASSALDPLYGYTF.

In DNA form, the CDR3 reads TGTGCCAGAAGGCGGCCCCCAAGTCTATGGAACTATGGCTACACCTTC. Protein sequence: CARRRPPSLWNYGYTF. The chain recombines TRBV5-3 with TRBJ1-2, with D hard to call. TRBV5-3 is given ORF status, its function remaining uncertain. V lost 5 bases and J lost 2, with 19 bases in between. The CDR3 sequence is 16 residues long.

The gene calls are TRBV19 and TRBJ1-2, with D hard to call. V dropped 3 bases and J dropped 6 bases, with 14 bases sitting between them. This CDR3 has 14 amino acids. From germline, CDR1 is LNHDA and CDR2 SQIVND (reference sequence). The CDR3 DNA reads as TGTGCCAGTAGTATCCGGGCGACTTTAGATGGCTACACCTTC. Residues: CASSIRATLDGYTF.

This chain uses TRBV5-1 with TRBJ2-1, with 8 nucleotides matching TRBD2. Germline V gene sequence: CDR1 SGHRS, CDR2 YFSETQ. This CDR3 region has 15 residues. V shed 0 bases, J shed 10 bases, and the junction held 9 bases outside the gene matches. CDR3 in DNA: TGCGCCAGCAGCTTGGCAGCGGGAGCATCCTTCGAGCAGTTCTTC. Residues: CASSLAAGASFEQFF. The complete variable domain, with remaining parts taken from reference TRBV5-1 and TRBJ2-1, reads KAGVTQTPRYLIKTRGQQVTLSCSPISGHRSVSWYQQTPGQGLQFLFEYFSETQRNKGNFPGRFSGRQFSNSRSEMNVSTLELGDSALYLCASSLAAGASFEQFFGPGTRLTVL.

J is TRBJ2-5 and V is TRBV12-5; D not resolved. V was pared by 0 bases and J by 2 bases, with 10 bases between. CDR1 LGHNT and CDR2 FRNRAP come from the germline V gene. CDR3 length: 15 amino acids. CDR3 bases: TGTGCTAGTGGTTTGGTACTCGGCAGTCAAGAGACCCAGTACTTC. It specifies CASGLVLGSQETQYF.

There are a few counts of this clone. The chain uses TRBV7-2 and TRBJ2-5; TRBD2 might be the D (6 bases). The CDR3 runs 14 residues. Germline V gene sequence: CDR1 SGHTA, CDR2 FQGNSA. The V gene lost 3 bases and the J gene lost 6 bases, with 14 bases spanning the gap. DNA of the CDR3: TGTGCCAGCAGCTTGACTAGGGACCTTAAGACCCAGTACTTC. Its translation is CASSLTRDLKTQYF.